These 14 T cell receptor beta chains came from one sample sequenced in a study of blood T cell repertoires in COVID-19. Sequencing used immunoSEQ multiplex PCR; TCRdb keeps in-frame clones, though not all of them. The sample lists 110,000 or so clones; more than 60% were seen once. Specimen: peripheral blood. The receptors originated from a man between 65 and 85 years old with acute or convalescent COVID-19.

CDR3 in amino acids: CASSTGAAMGQPQHF. CDR3 sequence (DNA): TGTGCCAGCAGTACAGGGGCCGCAATGGGACAGCCCCAGCATTTT. The rearrangement uses TRBV6-2 or TRBV6-3 and TRBJ1-5; 7 nucleotides agree with TRBD1. Germline CDR1 and CDR2: MNHEY and SVGEGT. V lost 5 bases, J lost 7 bases, and 11 bases stayed unmatched. The CDR3 is 15 amino acids.

V gene TRBV5-6 combines with J gene TRBJ2-5; 9 bases line up with TRBD2. V lost 1 base to trimming and J lost 4 bases; unmatched junction nucleotides: 5. CDR1 SGHDT and CDR2 YYEEEE come from the germline V gene. The length of the CDR3 is 15 residues. CDR3 sequence (DNA): TGTGCCAGCAGCTTGCGGTTACTAGCGGGAGAGACCCAGTACTTC. It translates to CASSLRLLAGETQYF.

About this clone itself: The sample carries other DNA sequences with the same CDR3. The rearrangement joins TRBV30 to TRBJ2-5, with D unresolved. The CDR3 is 11 amino acids. CDR1 and CDR2 (germline): GTSNPN, SVGIG (reference sequence). With 0 bases removed from V and 5 bases from J, the gap between germline ends came to 4 bases. The CDR3 DNA follows: TGTGCCTGGAGTGTACTTGAGACCCAGTACTTC. Translation: CAWSVLETQYF.

The CDR3 nucleotides are TGTGCCAGCAGGGAGACAGGGGAAAACTATGGCTACACCTTC. Translated, it gives CASRETGENYGYTF. The rearrangement uses TRBV6-5 and TRBJ1-2, with 8 bases matching TRBD1. This CDR3 comprises 14 residues. Looked up from germline, CDR1 is MNHEY and CDR2 is SVGAGI. Trimming took 6 bases from V and 2 from J; bases not matched to a gene: 5.

This sequence joins TRBV2 and TRBJ2-3, with 10 bases lining up with TRBD1. Trimming cost V 6 bases and J 6 bases; bases outside gene matches: 6. Germline V gene data show CDR1 as SNHLY and CDR2 as FYNNEI. CDR3 size: 14 residues. CDR3 region: CASRRTGGEDTQYF. CDR3 DNA sequence: TGTGCCAGCAGGCGGACAGGGGGGGAGGATACGCAGTATTTT.

Only one count was recorded for this clone. J is TRBJ2-3 and V is TRBV29-1, with 11 bases identical to TRBD2. The CDR3 runs 15 residues. Trimming cost V 4 bases and J 0 bases; bases outside gene matches: 3. Germline V gene data show CDR1 as SQVTM and CDR2 as ANQGSEA. In DNA, the CDR3 is TGCAGCGTTGTGGTAGCGGGAGGGAGCACAGATACGCAGTATTTT. This encodes CSVVVAGGSTDTQYF.

The chain uses TRBV6-5 and TRBJ1-2; unclear D gene. V lost 4 bases and J 4 bases, leaving 13 bases between the germline ends. Germline lookup yields CDR1 MNHEY and CDR2 SVGAGI. The CDR3 consists of 14 residues. The CDR3 spells CASSSSGGRYGYTF. Written as DNA, the CDR3 is TGTGCCAGCAGTTCATCCGGCGGGCGCTATGGCTACACCTTC.

The chain links TRBV13 to TRBJ2-5; 11 bases are a match to TRBD2. Germline assignment: CDR1 PRHDT and CDR2 FYEKMQ (reference sequence). The CDR3 consists of 16 residues. V trimming: 5 bases; J trimming: 5 bases; junction bases outside the gene matches: 10. Here the CDR3 reads CASSAGLAGQRETQYF. In DNA, the CDR3 is TGTGCCAGCAGCGCCGGACTAGCGGGCCAACGGGAGACCCAGTACTTC.

The chain carries TRBV3-1 (or the pseudogene TRBV3-2) and TRBJ2-1, with D unclear. This CDR3 region has 14 residues. The ends were cut back, 4 bases at V and 9 bases at J, with 16 bases in the middle. Germline CDR1 and CDR2: LGHDT and YNNKEL (reference sequence). CDR3 nucleotides: TGTGCCAGCAGCCGGAATACTATACGTGGTGAGCAGTTCTTC. This translates into CASSRNTIRGEQFF.

The V call is TRBV6-5, the J call TRBJ1-2; the match to TRBD1 covers 9 bases. Germline CDR1 is MNHEY and CDR2 is SVGAGI. V shed 7 bases and J 4 bases; nucleotides not matched to a gene: 7. The CDR3 spans 14 residues. CDR3 region: CASISGTGTYGYTF. Written as DNA, the CDR3 is TGTGCCAGCATCTCCGGGACAGGGACCTATGGCTACACCTTC.

The chain joins TRBV3-1 (or the pseudogene TRBV3-2) to TRBJ2-5; no clear D gene. CDR3 length equals 13 residues. V gave up 0 bases and J gave up 5 bases, with 7 bases separating them. CDR1 and CDR2 from the germline V gene are LGHDT and YNNKEL (reference sequence). In DNA, the CDR3 is TGTGCCAGCAGCCAAGATTTTGGCGAGACCCAGTACTTC. It codes for CASSQDFGETQYF.

The chain uses TRBV6-6 and TRBJ2-3, with 8 positions matching TRBD1. Germline V gene sequence: CDR1 MNHNY, CDR2 SVGAGI (reference sequence). With 4 bases clipped from V and 2 bases from J, the junction kept 5 bases outside the gene matches. The CDR3 covers 15 residues. The DNA for the CDR3 is TGTGCCAGCAGTTCCCCGGACAGGGACACAGATACGCAGTATTTT. This gives the protein CASSSPDRDTDTQYF.

V is TRBV6-5 and J is TRBJ1-3; no firm D call. Per the germline V gene, CDR1 is MNHEY and CDR2 is SVGAGI. The CDR3 has 14 amino acids. V gave up 2 bases and J gave up 4 bases, with 9 bases separating them. The CDR3 bases are TGTGCCAGCAGTTACGATGCAAGCGGAAACACCATATATTTT. This sequence encodes CASSYDASGNTIYF.

The chain has TRBV6-5 and TRBJ2-5, with D possibly being TRBD1 (5 bases). In germline, CDR1 is MNHEY, CDR2 SVGAGI. V was shortened by 10 bases and J by 5 bases, with 8 bases between the two germline ends. The CDR3 covers 10 residues. The CDR3 nucleotides read TGTGCCACGAACAGGGAGACCCAGTACTTC. Protein product: CATNRETQYF.